Below are 14 T cell receptor beta chains sequenced from a single sample in a study of neurological immune-mediated disorders. The time point is: longitudinal time-point 2. A single record per CDR3 protein comes from TCRdb applying MiXCR to the 5' RACE reads. The sample consists of under 50,000 distinct CDR3 sequences, roughly 13% of them appearing once. The sample taken for sequencing was PBMCs. The receptors stem from a male donor with HTLV-1-associated myelopathy (HAM/TSP).

This clonotype has at least ten counts. The chain joins TRBV5-6 to TRBJ2-1; D not resolved. The CDR3 covers 12 residues. Trimming took off 0 bases at V and 5 bases at J, with 3 bases between the two ends. The germline V gene has CDR1 SGHDT and CDR2 YYEEEE. DNA for the CDR3: TGTGCCAGCAGCTTGGGGGACAATGAGCAGTTCTTC. It codes for CASSLGDNEQFF.

This chain connects TRBV6-2 or TRBV6-3 to TRBJ1-5; 8 bases match TRBD1. Germline assignment: CDR1 MNHEY and CDR2 SVGEGT. Trimming took 4 bases from V and 8 from J; bases not matched to a gene: 10. This CDR3 region has 15 residues. The CDR3 coding sequence is TGTGCCAGCAGTTTCAGGACAGGGTGGAATGAGCCCCAGCATTTT. This codes for CASSFRTGWNEPQHF.

Judged by abundance, this clonotype is medium-sized. V gene TRBV3-1 combines with J gene TRBJ1-2; D might be TRBD1 (5 bases). This CDR3 has 13 residues. The germline V and J ends were trimmed by 10 bases and 8 bases, with 20 bases remaining between them. The germline V gene encodes CDR1 LGHDT and CDR2 YNNKEL (reference sequence). The CDR3 sequence is CATRWQGALGYTF. In DNA, the CDR3 is TGTGCCACTCGTTGGCAGGGAGCTCTCGGCTACACCTTC.

The gene calls are TRBV6-4 and TRBJ2-2, with D tentatively TRBD1 (6 bases). Germline loops: CDR1 MRHNA, CDR2 SNTAGT. The CDR3 totals 13 residues. Trimming shortened V by 6 bases and J by 2 bases, and 7 bases separated the two germline ends. This CDR3 reads CASRDSNTGELFF. The CDR3 DNA sequence: TGTGCCAGCAGGGACAGTAACACCGGGGAGCTGTTTTTT.

This clonotype was seen at least ten times. The genes are TRBV3-1 and TRBJ2-2, with D hard to call. V was shortened by 0 bases and J by 13 bases, with 21 bases between the two germline ends. This CDR3 contains 16 residues. Germline loops: CDR1 LGHDT, CDR2 YNNKEL (reference sequence). CDR3 protein: CASSQDGAALGRGLFF. CDR3 sequence (DNA): TGTGCCAGCAGCCAAGACGGAGCTGCTTTGGGCAGAGGGCTGTTTTTT.

This clonotype occurred many times. The chain is built from TRBV20-1 and TRBJ2-5; D is unresolved. The CDR3 spans 12 residues. Germline loops: CDR1 DFQATT, CDR2 SNEGSKA (reference sequence). The V gene lost 8 bases and the J gene lost 5 bases, with 15 bases spanning the gap. CDR3 sequence: CSKGRFEETQYF. CDR3 bases: TGCAGTAAAGGGCGGTTCGAGGAGACCCAGTACTTC.

The CDR3, as DNA: TGTGCCAGCAGTCCCAGGGGGGCTTTAGATACGCAGTATTTT. It encodes CASSPRGALDTQYF. The chain uses TRBV2 and TRBJ2-3, with D possibly TRBD1 on 7 matching bases. Germline CDR1 reads SNHLY; CDR2 reads FYNNEI. V lost 5 bases to trimming and J lost 5 bases, with 14 bases between them. The CDR3 extends over 14 amino acids. Combining the CDR3 with reference TRBV2 and TRBJ2-3 gives the whole variable domain EPEVTQTPSHQVTQMGQEVILRCVPISNHLYFYWYRQILGQKVEFLVSFYNNEISEKSEIFDDQFSVERPDGSNFTLKIRSTKLEDSAMYFCASSPRGALDTQYFGPGTRLTVL.

This clonotype was recorded at least ten times. The chain has TRBV20-1 and TRBJ2-5; D uncertain. The CDR3 extends over 14 amino acids. Trimming pared 0 bases from V and 4 bases from J, leaving 12 bases between. Per germline, CDR1 DFQATT and CDR2 SNEGSKA (reference sequence). CDR3 DNA sequence: TGCAGTGCTAGAGATTTGGTAGTAGGAGAGACCCAGTACTTC. It is translated as CSARDLVVGETQYF.

In its sample, this clonotype was seen many times. The CDR3 nucleotides read TGTGCCAGCAGCTCCCACAGGGGGAAGGAGCAGCCCCAGCATTTT. Its protein is CASSSHRGKEQPQHF. The chain combines TRBV7-2 with TRBJ1-5; 8 bases line up with TRBD1. The germline V gene has CDR1 SGHTA and CDR2 FQGNSA. Germline trimming cut 4 bases from V and 7 bases from J; bases unmatched to any gene: 9. The length of the CDR3 is 15 residues.

This clonotype was picked up many times. The chain links TRBV5-1 to TRBJ2-7; D possibly matches TRBD1 or TRBD2 (5 bases each). Between the trimmed V and J ends, which lost 2 bases and 0 bases, there was a span of 12 bases. This CDR3 spans 15 amino acids. Germline V gives CDR1 SGHRS, CDR2 YFSETQ. The CDR3 DNA is TGCGCCAGCAGCTTAAGGGGACCCCCCTCCTACGAGCAGTACTTC. Encoded protein: CASSLRGPPSYEQYF.

This clonotype is classed as medium-sized. The genes are TRBV5-1 and TRBJ2-6, with D perhaps being TRBD1 or TRBD2 (6 bases each). V was clipped by 0 bases and J by 2 bases, with 9 bases between them. Germline CDR1 SGHRS, CDR2 YFSETQ. This CDR3 contains 16 residues. The CDR3 reads CASSLEGGTGANVLTF. Written as DNA, the CDR3 is TGCGCCAGCAGCTTGGAGGGGGGAACTGGGGCCAACGTCCTGACTTTC.

This clonotype has ten or more counts. The V gene is TRBV11-3, the J gene TRBJ2-5, with 8 positions matching TRBD1. The CDR3 consists of 14 residues. Trimming at V came to 4 bases and at J to 1 base, leaving 2 bases not matched to a gene. The V gene's germline CDR1 is SGHNT and CDR2 YENEEA. The CDR3 nucleotides are TGTGCCAGCAGCTATCAGGGGGCCCAAGAGACCCAGTACTTC. It is translated as CASSYQGAQETQYF. Based on the CDR3 plus reference TRBV11-3 and TRBJ2-5, the full variable domain is EAGVVQSPRYKIIEKKQPVAFWCNPISGHNTLYWYLQNLGQGPELLIRYENEEAVDDSQLPKDRFSAERLKGVDSTLKIQPAELGDSAVYLCASSYQGAQETQYFGPGTRLLVL.

This clonotype was recorded many times. The chain joins TRBV9 to TRBJ2-3, with 7 bases that match TRBD1. The germline V gene encodes CDR1 SGDLS and CDR2 YYNGEE. Germline trimming cut 4 bases from V and 5 bases from J; bases unmatched to any gene: 10. The CDR3 consists of 15 residues. CDR3 sequence reads: CASSQTTGVRDTQYF. CDR3 bases: TGTGCCAGCAGCCAAACTACAGGGGTAAGAGATACGCAGTATTTT.

This clonotype occurred many times. The gene calls are TRBV5-1 and TRBJ2-1; D is undetermined. Per the germline V gene, CDR1 is SGHRS and CDR2 is YFSETQ. The ends were cut back, 0 bases at V and 10 bases at J, with 5 bases in the middle. CDR3 length: 11 residues. The CDR3 sequence is CASSLDREQFF. In DNA, the CDR3 is TGCGCCAGCAGCTTGGATCGGGAGCAGTTCTTC.